The rows below give T cell receptor beta chains drawn from one sample of a study of blood T cell repertoires in COVID-19. TCRdb's copy holds only in-frame clones and misses some; the assay was immunoSEQ multiplex PCR. The repertoire holds 230,000 or so clones, roughly four fifths seen once, with 3.4% in the top ten. The sample consisted of PBMCs or T cells enriched from blood (not recorded which). Source of these receptors: a man aged 50 to 59 who had recovered from COVID-19. The CDR3 runs from the conserved cysteine through the conserved F or W. A D gene is named only where the DNA matches it firmly. Expanded clones are given a class, and other clones once, few, many or no size at all.

cdr3_length,d_call,v_call,clone_size,j_call,cdr3_nt,cdr3_aa
15,.,TRBV11-3,.,TRBJ1-1,TGTGCCAGCAGCCCCACCCCCGGGTTACTAGCTGAAGCTTTCTTT,CASSPTPGLLAEAFF
13,.,TRBV5-6,.,TRBJ1-2,TGTGCCAGCAGCTTTTCAGGGGAGTATGGCTACACCTTC,CASSFSGEYGYTF
16,.,TRBV6-2/TRBV6-3,.,TRBJ1-1,TGTGCCAGCAGTTACGGGGGGGTAGTGGTGAACACTGAAGCTTTCTTT,CASSYGGVVVNTEAFF
14,.,TRBV11-3,.,TRBJ1-3,TGTGCCAGCAGCAGCCCCCCAGGGGGAAACACCATATATTTT,CASSSPPGGNTIYF
17,TRBD2,TRBV5-1,.,TRBJ2-2,TGCGCCAGCAGCCCACAGCGGGGGGGCCTGAACACCGGGGAGCTGTTTTTT,CASSPQRGGLNTGELFF
15,TRBD1,TRBV5-6,.,TRBJ2-1,TGTGCCAGCAGGTCCCGGGACAGGGCAAACAATGAGCAGTTCTTC,CASRSRDRANNEQFF
17,TRBD1,TRBV11-2,.,TRBJ2-2,TGTGCCAGCGGACTCCGGGACAGGGGCCTCGGTTTCGGGGAGCTGTTTTTT,CASGLRDRGLGFGELFF
15,TRBD2,TRBV28,.,TRBJ2-7,TGTGCCAGCAGTCAAGGGGCTAGCGGGAGATTGGAGCAGTACTTC,CASSQGASGRLEQYF
16,TRBD1,TRBV9,.,TRBJ1-2,TGTGCCAGCAGCGTAGAGAGGGGGCGGGAAGGATCTGGCTACACCTTC,CASSVERGREGSGYTF
14,TRBD1,TRBV5-1,.,TRBJ2-7,TGCGCCAGCTCGCCACAGGGGGCTCTATACGAGCAGTACTTC,CASSPQGALYEQYF
16,TRBD2,TRBV4-2,.,TRBJ2-3,TGTGCCAGCAGCCCCTTAGCGGGAGGTCCCACAGATACGCAGTATTTT,CASSPLAGGPTDTQYF
13,.,TRBV6-5,.,TRBJ1-5,TGTGCCACCGGGAGTGTAGGCAATCAGCCCCAGCATTTT,CATGSVGNQPQHF
13,.,TRBV28,few,TRBJ2-5,TGTGCCACCTTGGGATTCCGGGGAGAGACCCAGTACTTC,CATLGFRGETQYF
16,TRBD2,TRBV6-2/TRBV6-3,.,TRBJ2-7,TGTGCCAGCAGTTACCCTTCGCTAGCGGGAGGGTACGAGCAGTACTTC,CASSYPSLAGGYEQYF
14,.,TRBV4-1,.,TRBJ2-3,TGCGCCAGCAGTGGAGGGGGCGAAACAGATACGCAGTATTTT,CASSGGGETDTQYF